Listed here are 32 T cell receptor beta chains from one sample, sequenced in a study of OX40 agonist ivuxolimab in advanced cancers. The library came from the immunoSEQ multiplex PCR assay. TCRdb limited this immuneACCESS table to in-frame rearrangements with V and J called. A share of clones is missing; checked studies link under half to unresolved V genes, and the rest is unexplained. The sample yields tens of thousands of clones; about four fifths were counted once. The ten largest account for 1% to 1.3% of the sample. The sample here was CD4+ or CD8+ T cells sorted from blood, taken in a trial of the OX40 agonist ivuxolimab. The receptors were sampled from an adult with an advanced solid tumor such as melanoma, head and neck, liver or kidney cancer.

The CDR3 loop reads CASSLVSGRFSSTDTQYF. The CDR3 DNA is TGTGCCAGCAGCTTAGTGAGCGGGAGATTCTCTAGCACAGATACGCAGTATTTT. The rearrangement uses TRBV7-2 and TRBJ2-3, with 8 bases lining up with TRBD2. V shed 1 base, J shed 0 bases, and the junction held 9 bases outside the gene matches. CDR1 and CDR2 (germline): SGHTA, FQGNSA. The length of the CDR3 is 18 residues. Complete variable domain (other parts from reference TRBV7-2 and TRBJ2-3): GAGVSQSPSNKVTEKGKDVELRCDPISGHTALYWYRQSLGQGLEFLIYFQGNSAPDKSGLPSDRFSAERTGGSVSTLTIQRTQQEDSAVYLCASSLVSGRFSSTDTQYFGPGTRLTVL.

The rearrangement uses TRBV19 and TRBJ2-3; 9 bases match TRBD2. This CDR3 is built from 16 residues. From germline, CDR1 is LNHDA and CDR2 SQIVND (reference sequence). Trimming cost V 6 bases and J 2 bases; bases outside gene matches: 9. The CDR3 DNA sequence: TGTGCCAGTAGGCTATCGAGCGGGGGGACCACAGATACGCAGTATTTT. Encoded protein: CASRLSSGGTTDTQYF.

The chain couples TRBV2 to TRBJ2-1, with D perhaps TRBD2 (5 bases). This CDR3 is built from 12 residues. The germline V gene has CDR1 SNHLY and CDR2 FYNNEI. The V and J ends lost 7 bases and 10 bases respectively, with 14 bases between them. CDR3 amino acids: CASKEDRGEQFF. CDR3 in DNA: TGTGCCAGCAAGGAGGACCGAGGGGAGCAGTTCTTC.

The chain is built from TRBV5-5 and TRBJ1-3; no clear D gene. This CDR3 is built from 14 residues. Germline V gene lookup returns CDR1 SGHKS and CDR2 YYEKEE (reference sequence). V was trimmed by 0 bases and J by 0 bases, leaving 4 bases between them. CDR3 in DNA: TGTGCCAGCAGCTTGGCTGACTCTGGAAACACCATATATTTT. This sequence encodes CASSLADSGNTIYF.

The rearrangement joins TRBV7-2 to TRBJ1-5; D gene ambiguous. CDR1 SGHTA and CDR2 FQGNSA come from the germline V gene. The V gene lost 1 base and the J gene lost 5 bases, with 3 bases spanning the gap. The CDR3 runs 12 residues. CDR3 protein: CASSLGYQPQHF. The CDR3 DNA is TGTGCCAGCAGCTTAGGATATCAGCCCCAGCATTTT.

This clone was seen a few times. In DNA form, the CDR3 reads TGTGCCAGCAGTAGCCCGAAGAATGGCTACACCTTC. It yields the protein CASSSPKNGYTF. The rearrangement uses TRBV6-5 and TRBJ1-2; D is undetermined. CDR1 MNHEY and CDR2 SVGAGI come from the germline V gene. V was trimmed by 5 bases and J by 6 bases, leaving 10 bases between them. The CDR3 has 12 residues.

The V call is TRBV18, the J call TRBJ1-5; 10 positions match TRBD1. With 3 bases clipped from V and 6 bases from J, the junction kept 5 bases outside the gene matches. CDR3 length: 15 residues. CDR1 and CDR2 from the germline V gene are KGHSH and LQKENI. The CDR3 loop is CASSPGTGDSQPQHF. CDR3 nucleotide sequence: TGTGCCAGCTCACCTGGGACAGGGGATAGTCAGCCCCAGCATTTT. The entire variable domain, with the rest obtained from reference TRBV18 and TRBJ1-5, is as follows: NAGVMQNPRHLVRRRGQEARLRCSPMKGHSHVYWYRQLPEEGLKFMVYLQKENIIDESGMPKERFSAEFPKEGPSILRIQQVVRGDSAAYFCASSPGTGDSQPQHFGDGTRLSIL.

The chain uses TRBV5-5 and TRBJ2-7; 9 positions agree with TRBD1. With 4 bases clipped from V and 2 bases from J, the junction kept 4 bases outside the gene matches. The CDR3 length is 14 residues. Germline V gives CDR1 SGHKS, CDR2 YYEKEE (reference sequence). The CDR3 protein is CASSRRDRAYEQYF. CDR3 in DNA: TGTGCCAGCAGCCGGCGGGACAGGGCCTACGAGCAGTACTTC.

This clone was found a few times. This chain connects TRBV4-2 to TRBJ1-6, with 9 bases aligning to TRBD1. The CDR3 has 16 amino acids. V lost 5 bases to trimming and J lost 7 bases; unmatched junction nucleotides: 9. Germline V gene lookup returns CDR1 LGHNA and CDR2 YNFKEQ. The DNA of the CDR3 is TGTGCCAGCAGCTTGGACAGGGGCTTGATCAATTCACCCCTCCACTTT. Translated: CASSLDRGLINSPLHF.

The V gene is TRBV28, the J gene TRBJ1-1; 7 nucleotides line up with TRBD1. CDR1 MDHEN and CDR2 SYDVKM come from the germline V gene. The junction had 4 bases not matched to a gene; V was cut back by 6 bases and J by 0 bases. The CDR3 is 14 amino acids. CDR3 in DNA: TGTGCCAGCAGACCGACAGGGATGAACACTGAAGCTTTCTTT. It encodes CASRPTGMNTEAFF.

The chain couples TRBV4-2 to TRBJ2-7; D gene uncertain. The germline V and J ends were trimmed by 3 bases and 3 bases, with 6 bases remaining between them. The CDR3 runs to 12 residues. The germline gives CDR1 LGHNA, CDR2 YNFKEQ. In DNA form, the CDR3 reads TGTGCCAGCAGCCAGAGATTCTACGAGCAGTACTTC. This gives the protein CASSQRFYEQYF.

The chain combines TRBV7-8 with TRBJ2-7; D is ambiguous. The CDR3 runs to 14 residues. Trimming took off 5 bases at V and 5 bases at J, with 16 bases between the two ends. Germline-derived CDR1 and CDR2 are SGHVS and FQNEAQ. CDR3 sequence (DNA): TGTGCCAGCAGCCCGGCGCTAGTCCCCCACGAGCAGTACTTC. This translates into CASSPALVPHEQYF.

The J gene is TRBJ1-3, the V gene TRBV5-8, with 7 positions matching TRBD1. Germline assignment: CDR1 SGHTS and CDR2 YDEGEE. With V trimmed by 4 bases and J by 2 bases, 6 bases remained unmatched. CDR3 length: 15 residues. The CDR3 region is CASSLDRVPGNTIYF. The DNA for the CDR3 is TGTGCCAGCAGCCTAGACAGGGTCCCTGGAAACACCATATATTTT.

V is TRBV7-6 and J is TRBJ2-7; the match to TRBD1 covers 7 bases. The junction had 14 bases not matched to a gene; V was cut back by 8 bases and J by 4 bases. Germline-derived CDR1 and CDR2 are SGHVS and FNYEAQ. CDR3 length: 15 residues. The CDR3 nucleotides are TGTGCCAGCTCAAGAGGGGGCAGTGAGGGATACGAGCAGTACTTC. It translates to CASSRGGSEGYEQYF.

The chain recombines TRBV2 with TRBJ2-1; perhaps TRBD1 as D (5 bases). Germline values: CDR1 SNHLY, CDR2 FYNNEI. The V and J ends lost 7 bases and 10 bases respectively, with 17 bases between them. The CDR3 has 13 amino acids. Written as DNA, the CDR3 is TGTGCCAGCAAACAGGCCAGGGTCGACGAGCAGTTCTTC. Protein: CASKQARVDEQFF.

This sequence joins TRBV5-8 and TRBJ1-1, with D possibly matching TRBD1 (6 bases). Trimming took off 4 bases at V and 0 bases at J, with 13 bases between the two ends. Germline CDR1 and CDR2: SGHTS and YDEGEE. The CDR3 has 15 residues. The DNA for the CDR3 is TGTGCCAGCAGCAGACCAGGGGTCCTGAACACTGAAGCTTTCTTT. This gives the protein CASSRPGVLNTEAFF.

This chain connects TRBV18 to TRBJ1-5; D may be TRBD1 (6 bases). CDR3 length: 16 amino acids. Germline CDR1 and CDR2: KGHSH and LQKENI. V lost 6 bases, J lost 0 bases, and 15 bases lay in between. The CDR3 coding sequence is TGTGCCAGCTCTCCTAACAGGGCTGGTAGCAATCAGCCCCAGCATTTT. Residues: CASSPNRAGSNQPQHF.

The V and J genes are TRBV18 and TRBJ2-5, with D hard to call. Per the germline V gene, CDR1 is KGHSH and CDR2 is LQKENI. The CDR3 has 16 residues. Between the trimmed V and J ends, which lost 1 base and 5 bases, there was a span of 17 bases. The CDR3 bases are TGTGCCAGCTCACCACGGGCGAAAGGGTTGGGGGAGACCCAGTACTTC. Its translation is CASSPRAKGLGETQYF. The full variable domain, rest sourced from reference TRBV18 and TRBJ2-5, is NAGVMQNPRHLVRRRGQEARLRCSPMKGHSHVYWYRQLPEEGLKFMVYLQKENIIDESGMPKERFSAEFPKEGPSILRIQQVVRGDSAAYFCASSPRAKGLGETQYFGPGTRLLVL.

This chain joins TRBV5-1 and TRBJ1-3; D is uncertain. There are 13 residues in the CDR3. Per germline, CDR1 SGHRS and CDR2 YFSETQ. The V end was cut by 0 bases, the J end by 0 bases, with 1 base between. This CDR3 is CASSLGSGNTIYF. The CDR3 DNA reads TGCGCCAGCAGCTTGGGCTCTGGAAACACCATATATTTT. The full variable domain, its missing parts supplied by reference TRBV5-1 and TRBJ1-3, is KAGVTQTPRYLIKTRGQQVTLSCSPISGHRSVSWYQQTPGQGLQFLFEYFSETQRNKGNFPGRFSGRQFSNSRSEMNVSTLELGDSALYLCASSLGSGNTIYFGEGSWLTVV.

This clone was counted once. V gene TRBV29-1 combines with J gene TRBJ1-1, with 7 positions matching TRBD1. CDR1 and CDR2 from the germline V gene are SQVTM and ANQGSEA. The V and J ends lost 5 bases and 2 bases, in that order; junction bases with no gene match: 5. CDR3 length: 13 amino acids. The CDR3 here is CSVMTGTNTEAFF. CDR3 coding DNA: TGCAGCGTTATGACAGGGACAAACACTGAAGCTTTCTTT.

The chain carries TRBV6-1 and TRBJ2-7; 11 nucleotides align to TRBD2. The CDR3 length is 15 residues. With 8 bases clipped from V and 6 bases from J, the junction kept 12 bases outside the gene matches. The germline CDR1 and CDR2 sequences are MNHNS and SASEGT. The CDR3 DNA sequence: TGTGCCAGCCGGACTCTGGGGACTAGCGGTGGCGAGCAGTACTTC. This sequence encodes CASRTLGTSGGEQYF.

The DNA of the CDR3 is TGTGCCAGCAGCATCCGGGACAGGACTAATTCACCCCTCCACTTT. It is translated as CASSIRDRTNSPLHF. The chain employs TRBV5-4 and TRBJ1-6; 8 bases align to TRBD1. The CDR3 runs to 15 residues. Per germline, CDR1 SGHNT and CDR2 YYREEE (reference sequence). Losses at the gene ends were 4 bases for V and 6 bases for J; bases not matched to a gene: 6.

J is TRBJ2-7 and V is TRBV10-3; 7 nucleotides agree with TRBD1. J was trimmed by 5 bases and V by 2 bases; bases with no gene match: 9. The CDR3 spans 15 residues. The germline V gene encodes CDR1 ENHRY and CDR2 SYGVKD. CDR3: CAISEPDRVSDEQYF. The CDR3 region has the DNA TGTGCCATCAGTGAGCCCGACAGGGTCTCGGACGAGCAGTACTTC.

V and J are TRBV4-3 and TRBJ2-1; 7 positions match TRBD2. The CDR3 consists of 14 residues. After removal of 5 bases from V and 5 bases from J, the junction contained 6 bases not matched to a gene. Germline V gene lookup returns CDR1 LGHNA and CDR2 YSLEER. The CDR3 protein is CASSYSGADNEQFF. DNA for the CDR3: TGCGCCAGCAGCTACAGCGGGGCTGACAATGAGCAGTTCTTC.

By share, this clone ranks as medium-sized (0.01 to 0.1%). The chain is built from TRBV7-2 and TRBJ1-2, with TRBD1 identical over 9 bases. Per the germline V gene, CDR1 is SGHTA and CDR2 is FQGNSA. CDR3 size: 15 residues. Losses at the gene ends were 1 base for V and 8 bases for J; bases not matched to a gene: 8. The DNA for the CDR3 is TGTGCCAGCAGCTTAGACGGGACAGGGTCAAAAGGCTACACCTTC. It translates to CASSLDGTGSKGYTF.

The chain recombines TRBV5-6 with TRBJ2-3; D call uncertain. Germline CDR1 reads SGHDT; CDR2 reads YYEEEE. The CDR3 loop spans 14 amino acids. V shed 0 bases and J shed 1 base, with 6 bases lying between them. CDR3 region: CASSLGGGTDTQYF. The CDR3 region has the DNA TGTGCCAGCAGCTTGGGGGGTGGCACAGATACGCAGTATTTT.

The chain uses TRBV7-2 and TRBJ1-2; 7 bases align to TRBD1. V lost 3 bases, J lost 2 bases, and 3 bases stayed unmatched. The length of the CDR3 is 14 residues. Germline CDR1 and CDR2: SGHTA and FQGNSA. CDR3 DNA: TGTGCCAGCAGCTTTGGACAGGAAAACTATGGCTACACCTTC. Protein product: CASSFGQENYGYTF.

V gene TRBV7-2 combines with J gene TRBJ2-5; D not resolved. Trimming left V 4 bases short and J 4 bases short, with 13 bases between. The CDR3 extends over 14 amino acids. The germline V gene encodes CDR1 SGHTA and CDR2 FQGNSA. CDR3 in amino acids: CASSSYLLGETQYF. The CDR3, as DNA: TGTGCCAGCAGCTCCTACTTACTGGGAGAGACCCAGTACTTC.

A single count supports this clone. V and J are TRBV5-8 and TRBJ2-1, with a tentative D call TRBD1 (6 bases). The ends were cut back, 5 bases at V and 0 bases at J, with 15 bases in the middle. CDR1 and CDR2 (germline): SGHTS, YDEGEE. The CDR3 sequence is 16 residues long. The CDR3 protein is CASRHGQTASYNEQFF. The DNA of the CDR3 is TGTGCCAGCAGGCACGGACAGACGGCCTCCTACAATGAGCAGTTCTTC.

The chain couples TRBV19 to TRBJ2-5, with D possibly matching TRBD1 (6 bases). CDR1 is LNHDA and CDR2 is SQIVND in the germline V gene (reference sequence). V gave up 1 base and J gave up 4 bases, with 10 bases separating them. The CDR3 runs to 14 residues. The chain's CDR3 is CASSIGVRGETQYF. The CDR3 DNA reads TGTGCCAGTAGTATAGGCGTCAGGGGAGAGACCCAGTACTTC.

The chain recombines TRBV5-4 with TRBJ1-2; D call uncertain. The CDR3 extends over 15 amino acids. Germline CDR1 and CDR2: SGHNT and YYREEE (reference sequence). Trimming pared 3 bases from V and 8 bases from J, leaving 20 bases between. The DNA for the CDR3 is TGTGCCAGCAGCTCCGCGGGTATAGTTCAATTGGGCTACACCTTC. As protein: CASSSAGIVQLGYTF.

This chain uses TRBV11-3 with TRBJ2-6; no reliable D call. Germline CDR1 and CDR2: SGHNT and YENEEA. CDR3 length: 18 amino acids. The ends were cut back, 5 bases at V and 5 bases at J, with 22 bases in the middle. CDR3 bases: TGTGCCAGCAGCCTTACGAACTCTCGACAAAGTCGGGCCAACGTCCTGACTTTC. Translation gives CASSLTNSRQSRANVLTF.